This TCR beta chain was profiled in a study of technical replicates of blood from several donors. The table came from immunoSEQ multiplex PCR; TCRdb's copy has only in-frame clones and leaves some out. The sample records about 15,000 clones, 80% to 85% being singletons. V lost 3 bases, J lost 8 bases, and 9 bases stayed unmatched. This CDR3 region has 14 residues. In germline, CDR1 is MNHEY, CDR2 SMNVEV (reference sequence). The sequence derives from a human donor in good health. Sequenced input: PBMCs. This chain joins TRBV27 and TRBJ2-7; the match to TRBD2 covers 8 bases. The CDR3 reads CASSFSGTVRKQYF. DNA of the CDR3: TGTGCCAGCAGTTTTAGCGGGACCGTTAGAAAGCAGTACTTC.